This T cell receptor (beta chain) was profiled in a study of cytomegalovirus exposure and HLA in healthy donors. Study conclusions and caveats: Cytomegalovirus-associated status was assigned to 164 TCR beta chains.

Concerning this clone itself: What it binds is unknown.

The repertoire was sequenced with immunoSEQ multiplex PCR; TCRdb's copy has only in-frame clones and lacks some. The sample contains approximately 53,000 clones, almost 95% of which appear only once. The sample comprised PBMCs. The sequence was obtained from a young man in good health and CMV-seronegative.

DNA of the CDR3: TGTGCCAGCAGCTTAGCAGTCCCCGGGGAGCTGTTTTTT. This gives the protein CASSLAVPGELFF. This chain connects TRBV11-3 to TRBJ2-2; D is ambiguous. Trimming took off 1 base at V and 6 bases at J, with 6 bases between the two ends. The CDR3 sequence is 13 residues long. The germline V gene has CDR1 SGHNT and CDR2 YENEEA.